The T cell receptor (beta chain) described here comes from a study of T-cell memory formation after mild COVID-19. Turning to the study itself: For the most part, TCR clusters were specific to one donor. Study results and limitations: Clones which contracted sat mainly in CM and EM if CD4+, and in EMRA if CD8+.

About this clonotype: Its antigen is not identified.

cDNA libraries for TCR alpha and TCR beta, carrying sample barcodes and UMIs, came from 5'RACE with constant-segment primers. TCRdb re-analysed the 5' RACE reads in MiXCR, keeping a single row per CDR3 protein. In the table there are 200,000 to 300,000 distinct CDR3 sequences, approximately 15% of which are singletons. Trimming stripped 5 bases from V and 6 bases from J, with 13 bases between. The germline V gene encodes CDR1 SGHAT and CDR2 FQDESV (reference sequence). This CDR3 is 13 amino acids long. This chain joins TRBV11-1 and TRBJ2-5; D might be TRBD1 (7 bases). Sequenced: PBMCs or a T cell subset sorted from them (not recorded which). The sequence derives from a man younger than 30 who had mild COVID-19 (a few samples of this study predate the infection). Cell type and time point are not known. CDR3: CASSPGGRKTQYF. DNA of the CDR3: TGTGCCAGCAGCCCAGGGGGGCGGAAGACCCAGTACTTC.